This entry lists 6 T cell receptor beta chains sequenced from one sample in a study of somatic mutations in cytotoxic T cells in rheumatoid arthritis. Method: immunoSEQ multiplex PCR; TCRdb's copy keeps in-frame clones and lacks some. This sample carries 25,000 to 30,000 clones, about 80% of them seen once, and the ten largest clones take 5.2%. Sequencing used CD8+ T cells sorted from blood. The receptor set was obtained from a man aged 45-65 years in good health.

The V and J genes are TRBV7-9 and TRBJ2-2; D is perhaps TRBD1 (7 bases). Per the germline V gene, CDR1 is SEHNR and CDR2 is FQNEAQ (reference sequence). The length of the CDR3 is 15 residues. Trimming took 8 bases from V and 2 from J, leaving 15 bases between them. The CDR3 here is CASGRQGLNTGELFF. Written as DNA, the CDR3 is TGTGCCAGCGGACGACAGGGACTTAACACCGGGGAGCTGTTTTTT.

This clone showed up just a few times. V is TRBV19 and J is TRBJ2-1; D remains unclear. Trimming removed 7 bases from V and 0 bases from J, with 7 bases in between. Germline V lookup: CDR1 LNHDA, CDR2 SQIVND (reference sequence). The CDR3 runs to 13 residues. CDR3 region: CASTGASYNEQFF. Written as DNA, the CDR3 is TGTGCCAGTACCGGAGCCTCCTACAATGAGCAGTTCTTC.

This clone was seen a few times. The genes are TRBV4-1 and TRBJ1-5, with no clear D. Trimming stripped 2 bases from V and 0 bases from J, with 5 bases between. This CDR3 is 14 amino acids long. The germline CDR1 and CDR2 sequences are MGHRA and YSYEKL. CDR3 sequence (DNA): TGCGCCAGCAGCCAACGAAGTAGCAATCAGCCCCAGCATTTT. Translation: CASSQRSSNQPQHF.

The chain employs TRBV27 and TRBJ2-3; the D is unclear. CDR1 MNHEY and CDR2 SMNVEV come from the germline V gene (reference sequence). The CDR3 is made up of 15 amino acids. V was shortened by 4 bases and J by 1 base, with 12 bases between the two germline ends. Written as DNA, the CDR3 is TGTGCCAGCAGTTCTACGCACTTCGGCACAGATACGCAGTATTTT. Translation: CASSSTHFGTDTQYF.

CDR3 in DNA: TGTGCCAGCAGCCCTTTTTCCGCGGGAGGGACCGGGGAGCTGTTTTTT. As protein: CASSPFSAGGTGELFF. The chain employs TRBV7-9 and TRBJ2-2; 9 bases align to TRBD2. V was pared by 5 bases and J by 5 bases, with 9 bases of the junction left unmatched. The CDR3 sequence is 16 residues long. Per germline, CDR1 SEHNR and CDR2 FQNEAQ (reference sequence). Supplemented by reference TRBV7-9 and TRBJ2-2, the full variable domain reads DTGVSQNPRHKITKRGQNVTFRCDPISEHNRLYWYRQTLGQGPEFLTYFQNEAQLEKSRLLSDRFSAERPKGSFSTLEIQRTEQGDSAMYLCASSPFSAGGTGELFFGEGSRLTVL.

This chain connects TRBV7-9 to TRBJ1-4, with unresolved D. V was shortened by 3 bases and J by 3 bases, with 5 bases between the two germline ends. Germline V gene sequence: CDR1 SEHNR, CDR2 FQNEAQ (reference sequence). CDR3 length equals 13 residues. The CDR3 bases are TGTGCCAGCAGCTTCGGGGCTAATGAAAAACTGTTTTTT. Its translation: CASSFGANEKLFF.